Reported below is one T cell receptor beta chain. This specimen comes from a study of blood T cell repertoires in COVID-19. Study information: Some COVID-19 samples were acute and others convalescent; all came from the United States, Italy and Spain. Sources were T cells, B-cell-depleted T cells, or PBMCs; the material itself was cDNA or gDNA.

The CDR3 is 15 residues long. V lost 6 bases and J lost 6; bases outside the gene matches: 11. Per the germline V gene, CDR1 is ENHRY and CDR2 is SYGVKD. In the original processing: Amplifying reference gene primers gave estimates of nucleated cell counts. Profiling relied on immunoSEQ multiplex PCR, and the TCRdb table lists in-frame clones only, not all of them. That table gives V, J and clone size, and the DNA gave D and trimming. The sample holds some 240,000 clones, 89% seen once. The sequence was collected from a woman between 40 and 50 years old who had recovered from COVID-19. The specimen sequenced was peripheral blood. The V call is TRBV10-3, the J call TRBJ2-1; 7 bases map to TRBD1. CDR3 DNA: TGTGCCATCAGCTCTGGACAGGCAAGACGCAATGAGCAGTTCTTC. Translation: CAISSGQARRNEQFF.